Sequencing of this T cell receptor beta chain was carried out in a study of PD-L1 blockade in urothelial cancer (dated by TCRdb to about 2017). Regarding the complete study: Every patient began therapy in the mid-2010s and was given atezolizumab 1,200 mg intravenously every 3 weeks. In the same patients, pretreatment tumors underwent whole exome sequencing and RNA sequencing in addition to TCR sequencing. The study was an exploratory multi-omic analysis of somatic, immune and clinical correlates of response to PD-L1 blockade with atezolizumab in urothelial cancer. Durable clinical benefit was achieved by nine patients and was not achieved by 20 patients. Pretreatment tumor samples and matched peripheral blood, collected serially before and after atezolizumab treatment, underwent TCR sequencing. About 90% of the 29 patients were identified as males with urothelial cancer of bladder origin, and a prior smoking history was reported by 18 of 29 patients. Durable clinical benefit was defined as a progression-free survival longer than 6 months, and TCR features were additionally tested against progression-free survival and overall survival. Patients had an ECOG performance status of 0 or 1 and had received between 0 and 3 prior chemotherapy regimens. Blood samples were analyzed at two time points: 3 weeks after treatment start (second dose) and 6 weeks after treatment start. Blood samples yielded a median of roughly 140,000 T cells and 65,000 to 95,000 unique TCRs, with median clonality approximately 0.08. Pretreatment blood TCR-seq was available for twenty-nine patients, at least one posttreatment blood collection was obtained for some 24 patients, and tumor TCR-seq was available for some 24 patients. On the study overall, not on this receptor specifically: A pretreatment peripheral blood TCR clonality below the median was linked to improved progression-free and overall survival. Because the sample size was small (n ≈ 29) and many exploratory analyses were performed, the results are intended to be hypothesis-generating. Among patients with durable benefit, tumor-associated TCR clones showed greater expansion in peripheral blood 3 weeks after treatment started (n ≈ 20, p = 0.022).

V lost 5 bases and J lost 5 bases; the stretch between them is 14 bases long. Including cysteine and phenylalanine, the CDR3 has 13 amino acids. The sequence is cut down to CDR3 DNA, 39 bases in frame from base 1. In the germline V gene, CDR1 corresponds to SGHDT and CDR2 to YYEEEE. The time point label on this specimen signifies: peripheral blood 6 weeks after treatment start. A cohort of more than 25 patients with locally advanced or metastatic urothelial carcinoma, treated at Memorial Sloan Kettering on a trial protocol, was included. Peripheral blood mononuclear cells were collected from each patient pretreatment and during treatment, giving between 1 and 8 total time points per patient. The Qiagen DNeasy Blood extraction kit was used to purify genomic DNA from total PBMCs and from tumor samples. PBMCs were collected pretreatment and during treatment, and were isolated and stored as previously described.

Synthetic TCR analog templates were spiked into each PCR so that absolute template abundance could be estimated from read counts. Using the immunoSEQ assay, TCRbeta CDR3 regions were amplified from genomic DNA with bias-controlled V and J gene primers. Sequencing of rearranged TCRbeta segments was done at approximately 20X coverage. In the authors' own workflow: Sequencing errors were corrected by clustering, and CDR3s were annotated against IMGT so that V, D and J genes could be assigned. Downstream analyses used only productive TCRbeta rearrangements, leaving out any out-of-frame or stop-codon sequences. Clonality was calculated as one minus the Shannon entropy normalized by the log of the number of unique productive sequences. Clones differing between time points or between blood and tumor were identified by Fisher's exact test with Benjamini-Hochberg correction at adjusted p below 0.01. As stored in TCRdb, this immuneACCESS dataset retains in-frame rearrangements with V and J assigned. A fraction of the clones does not appear; measured against another copy, unresolved V genes explain less than half of the discrepancy, and the remainder lacks a known reason. For V, J and clone size, that table is used; D and trimming come from the DNA. This sample lists some 40,000 clones; about 80% were detected once. About 10% of the sample belongs to the ten largest clones.

This clone was observed a handful of times. Its antigen is not yet known. No much larger clonotype is one base removed from it; base qualities were not supplied. The origin of this receptor is a man aged 35 to 55 with urothelial cancer. The sample was PBMCs, taken around atezolizumab (anti-PD-L1) treatment. The chain employs TRBV5-6 and TRBJ2-7, with TRBD1 tentatively as D gene (6 bases match). The DNA reads as follows: TGTGCCAGCAGTTTTAGACAGGTTAACGAGCAGTACTTC. This codes for CASSFRQVNEQYF.